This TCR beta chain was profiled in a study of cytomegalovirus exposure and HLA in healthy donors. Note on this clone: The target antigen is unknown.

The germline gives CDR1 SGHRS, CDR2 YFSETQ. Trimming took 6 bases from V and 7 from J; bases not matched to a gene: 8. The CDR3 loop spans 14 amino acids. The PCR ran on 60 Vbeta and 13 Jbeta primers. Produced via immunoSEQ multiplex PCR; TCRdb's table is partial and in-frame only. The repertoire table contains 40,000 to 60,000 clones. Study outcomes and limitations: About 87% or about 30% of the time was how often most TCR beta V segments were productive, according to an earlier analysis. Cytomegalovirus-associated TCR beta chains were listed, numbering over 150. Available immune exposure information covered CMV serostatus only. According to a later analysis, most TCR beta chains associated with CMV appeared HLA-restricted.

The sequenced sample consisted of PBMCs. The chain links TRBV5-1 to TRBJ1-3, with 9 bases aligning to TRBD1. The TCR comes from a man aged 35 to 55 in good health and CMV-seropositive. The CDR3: CASITGGRGNTIYF. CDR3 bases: TGCGCCAGCATCACAGGGGGCAGAGGTAACACCATATATTTT.